This T cell receptor beta chain was sequenced in a study of CD8 T cells in ankylosing spondylitis. General study findings and limits: What appeared characteristic of ankylosing spondylitis blood was a TCR beta motif of eight highly homologous variants. From matched ankylosing spondylitis synovial fluid, disease-linked clones were reportedly recovered at significantly enriched levels. The authors found the disease-linked clones to be CD8+ and relatively rare in peripheral blood.

This clonotype occurred a few times. Its antigen is undetermined. Quantitative 5'-RACE with molecular barcodes generated TCR beta libraries. TCRdb reprocessed the 5' RACE reads via MiXCR and lists one record per CDR3 protein. The data show about 140,000 distinct CDR3 sequences, with roughly 8% seen just once and approximately 6.8% held by the top ten. The sequenced material came from synovial fluid, either unsorted or a sorted T cell fraction (not recorded which). The TCR comes from a male donor with ankylosing spondylitis.

The CDR3 protein is CASSFSSGGVDNEQFF. DNA for the CDR3: TGTGCCAGCAGTTTTTCTAGCGGGGGGGTGGACAATGAGCAGTTCTTC. The chain joins TRBV28 to TRBJ2-1; 12 bases map to TRBD2. With V trimmed by 3 bases and J by 5 bases, 5 bases remained unmatched. The germline V gene encodes CDR1 MDHEN and CDR2 SYDVKM. The CDR3 contains 16 residues. The full variable domain, in which reference TRBV28 and TRBJ2-1 provide the parts outside the CDR3, is DVKVTQSSRYLVKRTGEKVFLECVQDMDHENMFWYRQDPGLGLRLIYFSYDVKMKEKGDIPEGYSVSREKKERFSLILESASTNQTSMYLCASSFSSGGVDNEQFFGPGTRLTVL.